The sequence of this T cell receptor beta chain was determined in a study of cytomegalovirus exposure and HLA in healthy donors. Points from the study as a whole: Earlier findings revealed that most TCR beta V segments proved productive either about 87% or about 30% of the time.

Primers included in the PCR were 60 Vbeta and 13 Jbeta primers. Method: immunoSEQ multiplex PCR; TCRdb's copy keeps in-frame clones and lacks some. This table has tens of thousands of clones, less than 85% appearing once. Donors were ostensibly healthy at sampling, although undocumented immune exposures were probable. This clone was observed a few times. The antigen remains unidentified. The sequencing input was PBMCs. The receptor's source is a woman younger than 45 in good health and CMV-seronegative.

This chain's CDR3 is CASSLGQGAWYGYTF. In DNA form, the CDR3 reads TGTGCCAGCAGCTTGGGACAGGGGGCTTGGTATGGCTACACCTTC. The chain has TRBV5-8 and TRBJ1-2, with 10 bases that match TRBD1. Losses at the gene ends were 0 bases for V and 5 bases for J; bases not matched to a gene: 4. The CDR3 loop spans 15 amino acids. CDR1 is SGHTS, CDR2 YDEGEE, per germline.